The TCR beta chain described here comes from a study of T cells after yellow fever vaccination. The CDR3 contains 14 residues. V lost 1 base to trimming and J lost 9 bases; unmatched junction nucleotides: 5. CDR1 and CDR2 from the germline V gene are MNHNS and SASEGT. Each CDR3 protein gets one entry after TCRdb re-called the 5' RACE reads with MiXCR. The table has approximately 600,000 distinct CDR3 sequences, 12% seen once. The chain uses TRBV6-1 and TRBJ2-5, with 10 bases matching TRBD2. The starting material was PBMCs, obtained on the day of the yellow fever booster vaccination. The origin of this receptor is a man aged 30 to 45 who received the YFV17D yellow fever vaccine. The CDR3 loop reads CASSEDPSGGSQYF. In DNA form, the CDR3 reads TGTGCCAGCAGTGAAGACCCTAGCGGGGGATCCCAGTACTTC.